This TCR beta chain was recorded in a study of OX40 agonist ivuxolimab in advanced cancers. At the level of the study: Ivuxolimab, an agonistic anti-OX40 (CD134) antibody, was given to patients. Patients received intravenous ivuxolimab every 2 weeks at 0.01 to 10 mg/kg. Melanoma, hepatocellular carcinoma, head and neck or renal cell cancer occurred in dose-escalation patients.

Only in-frame clones appear in the TCRdb table, and some are missing; sequencing was by immunoSEQ multiplex PCR. In the table there are approximately 90,000 clones, roughly nine tenths of which are singletons. The study, taken as a whole, reports: Researchers report that CD8+ T cells had, on average, more expanded clones than CD4+.

Concerning this clone itself: Antigen: not known.

V was trimmed by 3 bases and J by 7 bases, leaving 17 bases between them. The CDR3 consists of 15 residues. Germline V gives CDR1 LGHNT, CDR2 FRNRAP. This chain joins TRBV12-5 and TRBJ2-3; D remains ambiguous. The origin of this receptor is an adult with an advanced solid tumor such as melanoma, head and neck, liver or kidney cancer. Sequenced here: CD4+ or CD8+ T cells sorted from blood, sampled in a trial of the OX40 agonist ivuxolimab. The CDR3 region has the DNA TGTGCTAGTGGTTTCATTCTCCCGAACCCTAATACGCAGTATTTT. As protein: CASGFILPNPNTQYF.